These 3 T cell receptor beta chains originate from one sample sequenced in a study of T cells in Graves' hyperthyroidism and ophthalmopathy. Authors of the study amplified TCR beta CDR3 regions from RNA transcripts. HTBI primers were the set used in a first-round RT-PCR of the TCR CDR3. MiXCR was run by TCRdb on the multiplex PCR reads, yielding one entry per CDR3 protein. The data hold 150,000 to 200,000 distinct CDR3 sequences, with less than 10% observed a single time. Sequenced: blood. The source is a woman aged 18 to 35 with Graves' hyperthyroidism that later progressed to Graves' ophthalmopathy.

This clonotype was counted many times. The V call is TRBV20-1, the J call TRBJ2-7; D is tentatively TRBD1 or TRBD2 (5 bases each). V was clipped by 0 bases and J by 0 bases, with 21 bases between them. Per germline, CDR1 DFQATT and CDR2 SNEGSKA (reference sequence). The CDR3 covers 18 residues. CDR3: CSARDLAGWGNHSYEQYF. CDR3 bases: TGCAGTGCTAGAGATCTGGCGGGCTGGGGGAACCACTCCTACGAGCAGTACTTC.

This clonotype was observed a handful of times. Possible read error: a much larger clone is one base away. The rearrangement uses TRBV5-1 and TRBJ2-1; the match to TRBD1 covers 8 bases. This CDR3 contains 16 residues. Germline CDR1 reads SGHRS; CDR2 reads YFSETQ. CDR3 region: CASSLRGRTGYNEQSF. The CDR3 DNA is TGCGCCAGCAGCTTGAGAGGGAGGACAGGGTACAATGAGCAGTCCTTC.

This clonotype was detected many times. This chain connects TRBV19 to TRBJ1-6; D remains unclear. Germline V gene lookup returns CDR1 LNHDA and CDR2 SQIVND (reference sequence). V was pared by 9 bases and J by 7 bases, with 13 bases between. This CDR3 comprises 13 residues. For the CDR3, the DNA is TGTGCCAGCTCGGACGCAACCAATTCACCCCTCCACTTT. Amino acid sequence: CASSDATNSPLHF.